The entry below describes one TCR beta chain. The antigen is not known. The germline V gene has CDR1 SGHDT and CDR2 YYEEEE. V lost 2 bases, J lost 6 bases, and 5 bases stayed unmatched. The CDR3 length is 14 residues. Out of 10 ml of fresh peripheral blood came the PBMCs. This specimen comes from a study of T cells in Graves' hyperthyroidism and ophthalmopathy. The study, taken as a whole, reports: In the blood, most expanded thyroid clonotypes above 0.001 appeared as well.

Amplification of TCR beta CDR3 regions used RNA as the template. A set of HTBI primers served as the primers for a first-round RT-PCR of the TCR CDR3. Each CDR3 protein gets one entry after TCRdb re-called the multiplex PCR reads with MiXCR. Found here are approximately 630,000 distinct CDR3 sequences, around 16% of them singletons; the top ten hold 3.5% to 4%. The specimen sequenced was blood. This receptor was obtained from a woman in her twenties or thirties with Graves' hyperthyroidism. The chain recombines TRBV5-6 with TRBJ2-1; 7 nucleotides line up with TRBD1. CDR3 loop: CASSLQGYGNEQFF. The CDR3 DNA reads as TGTGCCAGCAGCTTACAGGGGTATGGCAATGAGCAGTTCTTC.